The source of this TCR beta chain is a study of response to subunit inactivated influenza vaccine. MiXCR was run by TCRdb on the RT-PCR reads, yielding one entry per CDR3 protein. The data hold more than 150,000 distinct CDR3 sequences, with about 10% observed a single time. Study findings and constraints: Authors suggested each seasonal influenza vaccination recruits few new T cells.

With respect to this clonotype: Its antigen remains unidentified.

CDR3 length equals 14 residues. The gene calls are TRBV21-1 and TRBJ2-7. TRBV21-1 is a known pseudogene. Sample: non-naive T cells sorted from PBMCs, taken on the day of vaccination. This TCR came from a man between 45 and 60 years old who received an inactivated influenza vaccine. The CDR3 reads CASSKAPNTYEQYF. DNA of the CDR3: TGTGCCAGCAGCAAAGCCCCAAACACCTACGAGCAGTACTTC.